This T cell receptor beta chain was observed in a study of shared clonotypes between healthy human individuals (TCRdb year 2020). Notes on the research overall: The cohort comprised two women and a few men aged 18 to 49 years. To increase sequencing depth and limit assay-specific biases, TCR repertoire library preparation and sequencing were carried out by different laboratories using diverse techniques. Per donor, leukapheresis produced somewhere between about 0.85 and 10 billion PBMCs. For each donor, CD4 naive and CD4 memory were each given three plates, CD8 naive was given two plates, and CD8 memory was given one plate. To estimate repertoire size and how much clonotype sharing occurs between individuals, the study deeply sequenced the blood TCR repertoires of a handful of healthy adults. Overall study results and their limits: Naive subsets generally had larger estimated clonotype richness than memory subsets. Higher generation probabilities were observed for clonotypes shared by all four sorted-subset donors than for non-shared clonotypes. Pairwise subsampling led to the expectation that sequencing depth would affect the degree of clonotype sharing among donors. Even with the large sequencing depth, rarefaction of the sorted-subset datasets indicated that sequencing was incomplete. Across a handful of donors, 5% to 6% of naive CD4, more than 3% of naive CD8, about 2% of memory CD4, and roughly 0.41% of memory CD8 clonotypes were shared. Because the study included only a small number of donors, the genetic and exposure-history diversity represented was limited. Only blood was sampled, and tissue TCR repertoires likely differ from those in blood.

The donors were healthy, HIV-negative adults who had no recently reported acute infections or vaccinations. Every donor was a Caucasian adult living in Nashville, Tennessee, USA. CD4+ T cells were enriched by magnetic negative selection; naive cells were then positively selected on CD45RA, and the negative fraction formed the memory subset. After blood collection by leukapheresis, PBMCs were isolated using Ficoll-Histopaque density gradient centrifugation and then cryopreserved in the vapor phase of liquid nitrogen. Purity and quantity of every magnetically sorted T cell population were checked by analytical flow cytometry. Genomic DNA was isolated from every sorted fraction and measured by UV absorbance on a Nanodrop 2000c. The germline V end is reduced by 2 bases and the J end by 8 bases; junction bases left unmatched: 10. Measured from the cysteine to the phenylalanine, the CDR3 is 15 residues long. Left in the record is the CDR3 DNA by itself, 45 bases read in frame from the first base. The CDR1 and CDR2 encoded by the germline V gene are MNHEY and SVGAGI.

As to this clone: This receptor's antigen is unknown. The record has no base qualities; no much larger clone is one base away.

TCR CDR3 regions were amplified from genomic DNA by multiplex PCR using the deep immunoSEQ assay. For each cell subset, the extracted genomic DNA was distributed evenly across all wells of several immunoSEQ 96-well plates, and each plate served as one replicate. For sorted subsets, approximately 190 ng of genomic DNA, equivalent to 30,000 or so T cell genomes, went into each replicate PCR. Purified libraries were quantified with a Qubit 3.0 fluorometer, sized on a Bioanalyzer 2100, and re-quantified with the KAPA Library Quantification kit. Each immunoSEQ 96-well plate was sequenced on its own single-read 150-cycle Illumina NextSeq 550 flow cell. In the paper's pipeline: Because only junctional sequences without quality scores were contained in the immunoSEQ output, filtering matching that applied to full-length reads could not be performed. Sequences were annotated with PyIR, a Python wrapper for IgBLAST v1.9, and V/J genes and CDR3 were assigned using IMGT germline references. Reads were removed for weak V/J assignments (E-value above 1e-6), missing CDR3, stop codons, out-of-frame junctions, or ambiguous translated residues. V3J clonotypes were defined as sequences sharing an identical inferred V gene, J gene, and CDR3 amino acid sequence. To compute the percentage overlap between repertoires, the number of shared unique clonotypes was divided by the size of the smaller repertoire. Three approaches were used to assess repertoire richness: RTK rarefaction, the Chao1 estimator, and Recon v2.1 estimates of unobserved clonotypes. Generation probabilities were computed with OLGA for all TCRbeta clonotypes obtained by the gDNA method from a handful of donors. Entries here come from immuneACCESS through TCRdb and include only in-frame sequences with V and J called. Some clones fail to appear in such tables; in the studies checked, an unresolved V gene covers under half of the shortfall, and the cause of the remainder is unknown. The V and J calls and clone size are taken from that table; D and trimming were inferred from the DNA. Present in this sample are roughly 2 million clones, under 97% of which were seen just once. The ten biggest clones cover over 0.1% of the sample.

This sequence uses TRBV6-5 and TRBJ1-2; a stretch of 8 junction bases matches TRBD1. The receptor was isolated from a man between 18 and 35 years old in good health. The sample taken for sequencing was naive CD4+ T cells sorted from blood. What the cell subset or site label conveys for this sample: CD45RA+ positively selected. The CDR3 corresponds to CASSYLGRGRSGYTF. The nucleotide sequence is given as TGTGCCAGCAGTTACCTGGGCAGGGGGCGATCCGGCTACACCTTC.